This T cell receptor beta chain was obtained from a study of CD8 T cells in ankylosing spondylitis. This CDR3 is 13 amino acids long. The V and J ends lost 3 bases and 13 bases respectively, with 14 bases between them. Germline-derived CDR1 and CDR2 are SGHRS and YFSETQ. This clonotype has at least ten counts. Its antigen is as yet unknown. A single record per CDR3 protein comes from TCRdb applying MiXCR to the 5' RACE reads. This sample yields fewer than 550,000 distinct CDR3 sequences, of which about 5% are seen a single time; around 3.5% belongs to the top ten. Whole-study results and caveats: What seemed typical of ankylosing spondylitis blood was a TCR beta motif built from several highly homologous variants. Clones that were linked to disease were CD8+ and were relatively rare in peripheral blood.

Material for sequencing was blood, either unsorted or a sorted T cell fraction (not recorded which). The clonotype originates from a male donor with ankylosing spondylitis. The chain couples TRBV5-1 to TRBJ1-6; D may be TRBD1 (6 bases). This CDR3 reads CASSSGTQNPLHF. CDR3 nucleotide sequence: TGCGCCAGCAGCTCTGGGACACAAAATCCCCTCCACTTT.